Listed below are T cell receptor beta chains from one sample, sequenced in a study of blood T cell repertoires in COVID-19. Profiled with immunoSEQ multiplex PCR; TCRdb holds only in-frame clones, not every one. This table holds over 85,000 clones, around 90% found once. The sequenced sample consisted of peripheral blood. The source of these receptors is a man aged 50 or older with active COVID-19. The CDR3 runs from the conserved cysteine through the conserved F or W. The order of the fields is D gene, J gene, V gene, clone size, CDR3 DNA, CDR3 protein. The D gene is left open where the match is weak. Clone size is shown for a subset of rows, as once, few, many or a class of expanded clone.

D gene: -
J gene: TRBJ2-5
V gene: TRBV4-1
clone size: -
CDR3 DNA: TGCGCCAGCAGCCAAGAAGGGGTGGAGACCCAGTACTTC
CDR3 protein: CASSQEGVETQYF

D gene: -
J gene: TRBJ1-1
V gene: TRBV9
clone size: -
CDR3 DNA: TGTGCCAGCAGCGTTGCGGGGAACACTGAAGCTTTCTTT
CDR3 protein: CASSVAGNTEAFF

D gene: -
J gene: TRBJ2-3
V gene: TRBV6-4
clone size: -
CDR3 DNA: TGTGCCAGCAGTGACGGCCCTAGCACAGATACGCAGTATTTT
CDR3 protein: CASSDGPSTDTQYF

D gene: TRBD2
J gene: TRBJ2-5
V gene: TRBV5-6
clone size: -
CDR3 DNA: TGTGCCAGCAGCGGGACTACTTGGTACCAAGAGACCCAGTACTTC
CDR3 protein: CASSGTTWYQETQYF

D gene: -
J gene: TRBJ2-2
V gene: TRBV3-1/TRBV3-2
clone size: -
CDR3 DNA: TGTGCCAGCAGCCGTCGACAGGACCTTAACACCGGGGAGCTGTTTTTT
CDR3 protein: CASSRRQDLNTGELFF

D gene: TRBD1
J gene: TRBJ1-1
V gene: TRBV12-3/TRBV12-4
clone size: -
CDR3 DNA: TGTGCCAGCAGTTGGGGACAGAATGAAGCTTTCTTT
CDR3 protein: CASSWGQNEAFF

D gene: -
J gene: TRBJ2-5
V gene: TRBV7-2
clone size: -
CDR3 DNA: TGTGCCAGCAACCTCAGACAGGAAGAGACCCAGTACTTC
CDR3 protein: CASNLRQEETQYF

D gene: -
J gene: TRBJ1-3
V gene: TRBV18
clone size: -
CDR3 DNA: TGTGCCAGCTCAAGCGTCTCGGGGGGCCCCGGAAACACCATATATTTT
CDR3 protein: CASSSVSGGPGNTIYF

D gene: -
J gene: TRBJ2-5
V gene: TRBV29-1
clone size: -
CDR3 DNA: TGCAGCGCCACATCTAGGGAGACCCAGTACTTC
CDR3 protein: CSATSRETQYF

D gene: -
J gene: TRBJ1-1
V gene: TRBV5-1
clone size: -
CDR3 DNA: TGCGCCAGCAGCATTCGACAGAACACTGAAGCTTTCTTT
CDR3 protein: CASSIRQNTEAFF

D gene: -
J gene: TRBJ2-3
V gene: TRBV18
clone size: -
CDR3 DNA: TGTGCCAGCTCTCCCACCGCGAATAGGAGGAGAACAGATACGCAGTATTTT
CDR3 protein: CASSPTANRRRTDTQYF

D gene: TRBD2
J gene: TRBJ2-2
V gene: TRBV19
clone size: -
CDR3 DNA: TGTGCCAGTAGTAAAATTAGCGGGGGCCCGTTCGCGAACACCGGGGAGCTGTTTTTT
CDR3 protein: CASSKISGGPFANTGELFF

D gene: -
J gene: TRBJ1-5
V gene: TRBV6-4
clone size: -
CDR3 DNA: TGTGCCAGCAGCGCGATATGGGACACCAATCAGCCCCAGCATTTT
CDR3 protein: CASSAIWDTNQPQHF

D gene: TRBD2
J gene: TRBJ2-1
V gene: TRBV30
clone size: -
CDR3 DNA: TGTGCCTGGAGAGACCCCACTAGCGACCCGGACAATGAGCAGTTCTTC
CDR3 protein: CAWRDPTSDPDNEQFF

D gene: -
J gene: TRBJ1-1
V gene: TRBV3-1/TRBV3-2
clone size: -
CDR3 DNA: TGTGCCAGCAGCCCGTTGAGGGGGATAACTGAAGCTTTCTTT
CDR3 protein: CASSPLRGITEAFF

D gene: TRBD2
J gene: TRBJ2-1
V gene: TRBV6-1
clone size: -
CDR3 DNA: TGTGCCAGCAGTGAAAAGCGGGGGGCCAGCTCCTACAATGAGCAGTTCTTC
CDR3 protein: CASSEKRGASSYNEQFF

D gene: -
J gene: TRBJ2-2
V gene: TRBV4-1
clone size: -
CDR3 DNA: TGCGCCAGCAGCCAAGGACTTCGGAACACCGGGGAGCTGTTTTTT
CDR3 protein: CASSQGLRNTGELFF

D gene: -
J gene: TRBJ1-5
V gene: TRBV28
clone size: -
CDR3 DNA: TGTGCCACCGATACAGGGTTCAATCAGCCCCAGCATTTT
CDR3 protein: CATDTGFNQPQHF

D gene: TRBD1
J gene: TRBJ1-2
V gene: TRBV9
clone size: -
CDR3 DNA: TGTGCCAGCAGCACCCGGGACAGGGGCCCTAACTATGGCTACACCTTC
CDR3 protein: CASSTRDRGPNYGYTF

D gene: -
J gene: TRBJ1-1
V gene: TRBV19
clone size: -
CDR3 DNA: TGTGCCAGTCATCGGGTCGGCTCCATGAACACTGAAGCTTTCTTT
CDR3 protein: CASHRVGSMNTEAFF

D gene: -
J gene: TRBJ1-3
V gene: TRBV5-4
clone size: -
CDR3 DNA: TGTGCCAGCAGCTCGGGCCGGGGATGGGAGCGAGACACCATATATTTT
CDR3 protein: CASSSGRGWERDTIYF

D gene: -
J gene: TRBJ1-2
V gene: TRBV9
clone size: -
CDR3 DNA: TGTGCCAGCAGCGTACTCGGAGGCGGCTACACCTTC
CDR3 protein: CASSVLGGGYTF

D gene: -
J gene: TRBJ2-2
V gene: TRBV5-1
clone size: -
CDR3 DNA: TGCGCCAGCACCTTCCTAGTCCCCGGGGAGCTGTTTTTT
CDR3 protein: CASTFLVPGELFF

D gene: TRBD1
J gene: TRBJ1-5
V gene: TRBV28
clone size: -
CDR3 DNA: TGTGCCAGCAGTATCCCGACGACAGGGATCGATCAGCCCCAGCATTTT
CDR3 protein: CASSIPTTGIDQPQHF

D gene: TRBD1
J gene: TRBJ1-4
V gene: TRBV29-1
clone size: -
CDR3 DNA: TGCAGCGTTGAGGGACAGATGGGGGAAAAACTGTTTTTT
CDR3 protein: CSVEGQMGEKLFF

D gene: TRBD1
J gene: TRBJ2-7
V gene: TRBV7-2
clone size: -
CDR3 DNA: TGTGCCAGCAGACGCGAGGGGACAGGGTCCTACGAGCAGTACTTC
CDR3 protein: CASRREGTGSYEQYF

D gene: TRBD1
J gene: TRBJ1-2
V gene: TRBV6-5
clone size: -
CDR3 DNA: TGTGCCAGCAGTTTCGACAGGGGGAACTATGGCTACACCTTC
CDR3 protein: CASSFDRGNYGYTF

D gene: -
J gene: TRBJ2-5
V gene: TRBV9
clone size: once
CDR3 DNA: TGTGCCAGCAGCACACCCTCCGGGAAGCAAGAGACCCAGTACTTC
CDR3 protein: CASSTPSGKQETQYF

D gene: -
J gene: TRBJ2-1
V gene: TRBV7-2
clone size: -
CDR3 DNA: TGTGCCAGCAGCAAACAAACCGTTTCATTCAATGAGCAGTTCTTC
CDR3 protein: CASSKQTVSFNEQFF

D gene: TRBD1
J gene: TRBJ1-6
V gene: TRBV11-1
clone size: -
CDR3 DNA: TGTGCCAGCAGCCGACGGACAGGGCTTAATTCACCCCTCCACTTT
CDR3 protein: CASSRRTGLNSPLHF

D gene: -
J gene: TRBJ1-1
V gene: TRBV14
clone size: -
CDR3 DNA: TGTGCCAGCAGCCCGAAGGCAGTTTATATTTTCGGTCTGGGGCGGGGACTTATGAACACTGAAGCTTTCTTT
CDR3 protein: CASSPKAVYIFGLGRGLMNTEAFF

D gene: TRBD2
J gene: TRBJ2-1
V gene: TRBV9
clone size: -
CDR3 DNA: TGTGCCAACCCTAGCGGGGGGCCGCCCTCCTACAATGAGCAGTTCTTC
CDR3 protein: CANPSGGPPSYNEQFF

D gene: TRBD2
J gene: TRBJ2-5
V gene: TRBV5-4
clone size: -
CDR3 DNA: TGTGCCAGCAGCTTTGGGTCTAGCGGGGGCCGAGAGACCCAGTACTTC
CDR3 protein: CASSFGSSGGRETQYF

D gene: -
J gene: TRBJ1-2
V gene: TRBV21-1
clone size: -
CDR3 DNA: TGTGCCAGCAGCAAAGAACAATCGACAGCTAACTATGGCTACACCTTC
CDR3 protein: CASSKEQSTANYGYTF

D gene: TRBD1
J gene: TRBJ2-7
V gene: TRBV15
clone size: -
CDR3 DNA: TGTGCCACCAGCAGAGCAGGGGGACAGGGTGGGTTCTACGAGCAGTACTTC
CDR3 protein: CATSRAGGQGGFYEQYF

D gene: -
J gene: TRBJ1-1
V gene: TRBV7-3
clone size: -
CDR3 DNA: TGTGCCAGCAGTGGTGGGGAGGGGACTGAAGCTTTCTTT
CDR3 protein: CASSGGEGTEAFF

D gene: -
J gene: TRBJ1-1
V gene: TRBV21-1
clone size: few
CDR3 DNA: TGTGCCAGCAGCACACTAAAGGAAACTGAAGCTTTCTTT
CDR3 protein: CASSTLKETEAFF

D gene: TRBD1
J gene: TRBJ2-6
V gene: TRBV19
clone size: -
CDR3 DNA: TGTGCCAGTAGTAACGACAGGGGGCCCCACTTCTCTGGGGCCAACGTCCTGACTTTC
CDR3 protein: CASSNDRGPHFSGANVLTF

D gene: TRBD2
J gene: TRBJ2-1
V gene: TRBV30
clone size: once
CDR3 DNA: TGTGCCTGGACCCGCGGGGGTAACTTCGGAGAGCAGTTCTTC
CDR3 protein: CAWTRGGNFGEQFF

D gene: -
J gene: TRBJ2-7
V gene: TRBV12-3/TRBV12-4
clone size: -
CDR3 DNA: TGTGCCACTCGTCGCGGGGCCCTCTACGAGCAGTACTTC
CDR3 protein: CATRRGALYEQYF

D gene: -
J gene: TRBJ1-5
V gene: TRBV5-1
clone size: few
CDR3 DNA: TGCGCCAGCAGCTTGGACGGGAATCAGCCCCAGCATTTT
CDR3 protein: CASSLDGNQPQHF

D gene: -
J gene: TRBJ2-5
V gene: TRBV12-3/TRBV12-4
clone size: -
CDR3 DNA: TGTGCCAGCAGGGGAGACAAGCAAGAGACCCAGTACTTC
CDR3 protein: CASRGDKQETQYF

D gene: -
J gene: TRBJ1-5
V gene: TRBV5-1
clone size: -
CDR3 DNA: TGCGCCAGCAGCCCCACAGGGAAACAGCCCCAGCATTTT
CDR3 protein: CASSPTGKQPQHF

D gene: -
J gene: TRBJ2-7
V gene: TRBV7-8
clone size: -
CDR3 DNA: TGTGCCAGCAGCTTAGCGGTGACTGGCGAGCAGTACTTC
CDR3 protein: CASSLAVTGEQYF

D gene: TRBD2
J gene: TRBJ2-7
V gene: TRBV7-3
clone size: -
CDR3 DNA: TGTGCCAGCAGCCCCGGTTTAGAGCGGGGTTACGAGCAGTACTTC
CDR3 protein: CASSPGLERGYEQYF

D gene: TRBD1
J gene: TRBJ1-1
V gene: TRBV27
clone size: -
CDR3 DNA: TGTGCCAGCCAGGGGACAGGGGCAGGAAACACTGAAGCTTTCTTT
CDR3 protein: CASQGTGAGNTEAFF